What follows are 8 T cell receptor beta chains derived from one specimen sequenced in a study of T cells in Graves' hyperthyroidism and ophthalmopathy. TCR beta CDR3 regions were amplified from RNA transcripts. Using the HTBI primer set, a first-round RT-PCR was run on the TCR CDR3. In TCRdb, the multiplex PCR reads were re-called with MiXCR into one record per CDR3 protein. The sample contains hundreds of thousands of distinct CDR3 sequences, 15% to 18% of which appear only once. The sample comprised blood. These receptor sequences come from a woman aged 18-29 years with Graves' hyperthyroidism.

This clonotype appeared a few times. This chain uses TRBV5-4 with TRBJ2-5, with 8 bases aligning to TRBD1. Trimming cost V 2 bases and J 2 bases; bases outside gene matches: 8. Germline values: CDR1 SGHNT, CDR2 YYREEE (reference sequence). There are 16 residues in the CDR3. CDR3 in amino acids: CASSLYGQGQQETQYF. CDR3 DNA: TGTGCCAGCAGCTTATATGGACAGGGCCAACAAGAGACCCAGTACTTC. Full variable domain (outside the CDR3, taken from reference TRBV5-4 and TRBJ2-5): ETGVTQSPTHLIKTRGQQVTLRCSSQSGHNTVSWYQQALGQGPQFIFQYYREEENGRGNFPPRFSGLQFPNYSSELNVNALELDDSALYLCASSLYGQGQQETQYFGPGTRLLVL.

This clonotype was counted many times. The rearrangement uses TRBV5-6 and TRBJ2-1; tentatively, D is TRBD1 (6 bases). Germline CDR1 and CDR2: SGHDT and YYEEEE. The CDR3 sequence is 16 residues long. With 4 bases removed from V and 2 bases from J, the gap between germline ends came to 16 bases. The CDR3 region has the DNA TGTGCCAGCAGCGTTCAGGGGCGTCCGACCTACAATGAGCAGTTCTTC. It translates to CASSVQGRPTYNEQFF.

Points on this clonotype: This sequence may be a read error, since a much larger clone differs from it by one base. The gene calls are TRBV11-1 and TRBJ1-2, with a tentative D call TRBD1 (5 bases). Germline values: CDR1 SGHAT, CDR2 FQDESV (reference sequence). CDR3 length equals 12 residues. In DNA, the CDR3 is TGTGCCGGCAGTAACCCCGGGACTCGTTATGCCTTC. Translation gives CAGSNPGTRYAF. The entire variable domain, with the rest obtained from reference TRBV11-1 and TRBJ1-2, is as follows: EAEVAQSPRYKITEKSQAVAFWCDPISGHATLYWYRQILGQGPELLVQFQDESVVDDSQLPKDRFSAERLKGVDSTLKIQPAELGDSAMYLCAGSNPGTRYAFGSGTRLTVV.

The chain combines TRBV9 with TRBJ2-5; D is perhaps TRBD1 (5 bases). CDR3 length: 14 amino acids. V was trimmed by 0 bases and J by 1 base, leaving 7 bases between them. The germline CDR1 and CDR2 sequences are SGDLS and YYNGEE. The CDR3 DNA is TGTGCCAGCAGCGTAGGACAGCCCCAAGAGACCCAGTACTTC. This gives the protein CASSVGQPQETQYF.

The gene calls are TRBV9 and TRBJ1-1, with D unresolved. Germline V lookup: CDR1 SGDLS, CDR2 YYNGEE. V was trimmed by 2 bases and J by 1 base, leaving 9 bases between them. This CDR3 is built from 14 residues. The CDR3 sequence is CASSVTGRNTEAFF. CDR3 DNA: TGTGCCAGCAGCGTGACGGGAAGGAACACTGAAGCTTTCTTT.

This clonotype occurred many times. The chain links TRBV28 to TRBJ2-1, with TRBD1 matching 8 bases. Germline V gene sequence: CDR1 MDHEN, CDR2 SYDVKM. This CDR3 contains 16 residues. Unmatched junction bases numbered 15, after V lost 6 bases and J lost 8 bases. The CDR3 coding sequence is TGTGCCAGCAGCCCTGACGACAGGGGTAAAGACTATGAGCAGTTCTTC. Amino acid sequence: CASSPDDRGKDYEQFF.

This clonotype has only a few counts. The DNA for the CDR3 is TGTGCCAGCTCACCTTCGACTAGCATGGGGACCCAGTACTTC. As protein: CASSPSTSMGTQYF. The chain joins TRBV18 to TRBJ2-5, with 7 bases matching TRBD2. The CDR3 is 14 amino acids. The germline V gene has CDR1 KGHSH and CDR2 LQKENI. With 3 bases clipped from V and 7 bases from J, the junction kept 8 bases outside the gene matches. Using reference TRBV18 and TRBJ2-5 for the parts outside the CDR3, the full variable domain is NAGVMQNPRHLVRRRGQEARLRCSPMKGHSHVYWYRQLPEEGLKFMVYLQKENIIDESGMPKERFSAEFPKEGPSILRIQQVVRGDSAAYFCASSPSTSMGTQYFGPGTRLLVL.

This clonotype was seen at least ten times. The V and J genes are TRBV9 and TRBJ2-3; 7 bases match TRBD2. The germline CDR1 and CDR2 sequences are SGDLS and YYNGEE. Trimming took 7 bases from V and 8 from J; bases not matched to a gene: 10. The CDR3 extends over 13 amino acids. The DNA of the CDR3 is TGTGCCAGCGGGGACTACCGGATGGGTACGCAGTATTTT. This sequence encodes CASGDYRMGTQYF.